This TCR beta chain was documented in a study of CD8 T cell repertoires and HIV-1 epitope variants. Overall study: The baseline condition was 1M T cells left uncultured.

Clones were sequenced by immunoSEQ multiplex PCR, and TCRdb holds only the in-frame ones, with some missing. This repertoire shows thousands of clones, over 55% found once; its top ten account for approximately 43%. The CDR3 totals 16 residues. V lost 3 bases to trimming and J lost 4 bases; unmatched junction nucleotides: 4. Germline values: CDR1 MNHEY, CDR2 SMNVEV (reference sequence). Comments on this clone: Antigen unknown.

The sequencing sample was made of cultured CD8+ T cells derived from PBMCs. The origin of this receptor is a male donor with HIV. V usage is TRBV27 and J usage is TRBJ2-6, with 9 bases identical to TRBD2. The CDR3 region is CASSLGLAGGANVLTF. In DNA form, the CDR3 reads TGTGCCAGCAGTTTGGGGCTAGCGGGGGGGGCCAACGTCCTGACTTTC.